This T cell receptor beta chain was profiled in a study of tumor-infiltrating lymphocytes in primary liver carcinoma. The germline V gene encodes CDR1 MNHNY and CDR2 SVGAGI (reference sequence). The CDR3 has 15 residues. Synthesis of TCR beta cDNA was carried out from about 500 ng total RNA with a constant-region primer. Three nested multiplex PCR rounds, a slightly modified ARM-PCR, produced the libraries for TCR beta. Amplification in the first two PCR rounds was performed using TRBV1-TRBV30 forward primers and a C-beta reverse primer for 10 cycles each. A single record per CDR3 protein comes from TCRdb applying MiXCR to the multiplex PCR reads. In the table there are roughly 100,000 distinct CDR3 sequences, around 83% of which are singletons. Unsorted bulk tissue of about 19-31 mg yielded co-extracted RNA and DNA. A remark on this clonotype: The antigen is unknown. The germline gene is not matched at one end of the junction; a read error may be the cause.

Study-level points and caveats: Blood's top-250-clone fraction was significantly lower than that of tumors (p = 0.039).

This clonotype was obtained from a man aged 40-49 years with primary liver carcinoma and hepatitis B virus infection. Specimen: liver tumor tissue from sampling region 3. The sample's subset: tumor region T3, left-lateral pole. The chain links TRBV6-6 to TRBJ1-6, with D maybe TRBD1 (5 bases). CDR3: CAGSLGTGRNSPLHF. For the CDR3, the DNA is TGTGCCGGCAGCCTGGGGACCGGGAGGAATTCACCCCTACACTTT.